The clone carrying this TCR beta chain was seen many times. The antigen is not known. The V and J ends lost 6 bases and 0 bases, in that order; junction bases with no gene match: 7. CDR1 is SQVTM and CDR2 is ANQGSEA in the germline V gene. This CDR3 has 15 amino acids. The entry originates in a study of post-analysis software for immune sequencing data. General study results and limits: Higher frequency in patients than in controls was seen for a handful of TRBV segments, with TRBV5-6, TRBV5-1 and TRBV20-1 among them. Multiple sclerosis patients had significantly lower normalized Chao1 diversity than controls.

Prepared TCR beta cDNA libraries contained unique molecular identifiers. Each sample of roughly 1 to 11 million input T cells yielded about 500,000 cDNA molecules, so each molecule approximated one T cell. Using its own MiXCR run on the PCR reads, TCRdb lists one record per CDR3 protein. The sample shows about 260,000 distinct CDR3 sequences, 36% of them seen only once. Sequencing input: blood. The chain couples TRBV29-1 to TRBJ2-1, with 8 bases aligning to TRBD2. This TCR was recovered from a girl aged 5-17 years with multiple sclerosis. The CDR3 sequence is CSVSGLESSYNEQFF. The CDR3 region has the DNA TGCAGCGTGTCGGGACTAGAAAGCTCCTACAATGAGCAGTTCTTC.